Below, one TCR beta chain is given with its context. The data derive from a study of blood T cell repertoires in COVID-19. About the study: Sites in the United States, Italy and Spain provided acute and convalescent COVID-19 samples. T cells, B-cell-depleted T cells, or PBMCs provided the cDNA or gDNA that served as material.

Patients at the Seattle site were enrolled during active infection and followed longitudinally. Per the original data handling: Reference gene primer amplification gave estimated nucleated cell counts. Produced via immunoSEQ multiplex PCR; TCRdb's table is partial and in-frame only. V, J and clone size reflect that table, while D and trimming were determined from the DNA. Of more than 80,000 clones listed, around nine tenths are singletons. The CDR3 is made up of 16 amino acids. Trimming removed 5 bases from V and 5 bases from J; junction bases left unmatched: 9. The germline CDR1 and CDR2 sequences are SGHRS and YFSETQ.

The TCR was taken from a woman between 55 and 75 years old with COVID-19, enrolled during active disease. The sequenced sample consisted of peripheral blood. The V call is TRBV5-1, the J call TRBJ2-1; the match to TRBD2 covers 11 bases. This CDR3 is CASSSLSGGAHNEQFF. The CDR3, as DNA: TGCGCCAGCAGTTCACTTAGCGGGGGGGCCCACAATGAGCAGTTCTTC.